Here is one T cell receptor beta chain with its context. The entry originates in a study of blood T cell repertoires in COVID-19. Across the study: Material from acute and convalescent COVID-19 was sourced from the United States, Italy and Spain. Nucleic acid was either cDNA or gDNA, and it came from T cells, B-cell-depleted T cells, or PBMCs.

From germline, CDR1 is MGHRA and CDR2 YSYEKL. The germline V and J ends were trimmed by 2 bases and 1 base, with 18 bases remaining between them. The CDR3 runs to 18 residues. In the original analysis: Nucleated cell number was recorded as an estimate derived from reference gene primer amplification. Only in-frame clones appear in the TCRdb table, and some are missing; sequencing was by immunoSEQ multiplex PCR. That table furnishes V, J and clone size, whereas the DNA furnished D and trimming. This table has 300,000 to 400,000 clones, around nine tenths appearing once. Enrolment of Seattle patients took place during active infection, and they were followed longitudinally.

Sequencing input: peripheral blood. This chain connects TRBV4-1 to TRBJ2-1; a weak D match, TRBD1 (6 bases). This TCR came from a woman aged 70-85 years with COVID-19, enrolled during active disease. CDR3 region: CASSQPRIQGGSYNEQFF. CDR3 bases: TGCGCCAGCAGCCAACCCCGAATACAGGGCGGGTCCTACAATGAGCAGTTCTTC.